Each of the 20 T cell receptor beta chains below was sequenced from the same sample in a study of OX40 agonist ivuxolimab in advanced cancers. The library was built by means of the immunoSEQ multiplex PCR assay. Not all clones reach the TCRdb copy of this immuneACCESS table, which keeps in-frame sequences only. Checked studies attribute under half of the gap to unresolved V genes and leave the rest unexplained. The sample has 60,000 or so clones on record, about 79% of them singletons. The top ten clonotypes cover 2.4% of the sample. The sequencing here drew on CD4+ or CD8+ T cells sorted from blood, taken in a trial of the OX40 agonist ivuxolimab. The source is an adult with an advanced solid tumor such as melanoma, head and neck, liver or kidney cancer.

V is TRBV4-3 and J is TRBJ2-7; 9 positions match TRBD1. V was clipped by 4 bases and J by 2 bases; unmatched bases: 6. Germline CDR1 and CDR2: LGHNA and YSLEER. This CDR3 spans 15 amino acids. In DNA form, the CDR3 reads TGCGCCAGCAGCCGGCACAGGGGGCAGGCCTACGAGCAGTACTTC. It codes for CASSRHRGQAYEQYF.

J is TRBJ2-3 and V is TRBV5-4; either TRBD1 or TRBD2 may supply D (6 bases each). The CDR3 sequence is 17 residues long. V was trimmed by 0 bases and J by 2 bases, leaving 16 bases between them. Germline lookup yields CDR1 SGHNT and CDR2 YYREEE (reference sequence). This CDR3 is CASSLAVAGTNTDTQYF. The DNA for the CDR3 is TGTGCCAGCAGCTTGGCCGTGGCGGGGACAAACACAGATACGCAGTATTTT.

The chain has TRBV4-3 and TRBJ2-3, with 15 positions matching TRBD2. The CDR3 totals 20 residues. After removal of 4 bases from V and 2 bases from J, the junction contained 13 bases not matched to a gene. Germline V gene sequence: CDR1 LGHNA, CDR2 YSLEER. CDR3 sequence reads: CASSPLSGTSGGTFTDTQYF. The CDR3 DNA sequence: TGCGCCAGCAGCCCTCTGTCCGGGACTAGCGGGGGGACCTTCACAGATACGCAGTATTTT.

The V and J genes are TRBV2 and TRBJ2-7; D remains unclear. V dropped 0 bases and J dropped 0 bases, with 3 bases sitting between them. Germline V gives CDR1 SNHLY, CDR2 FYNNEI. This CDR3 has 13 amino acids. The CDR3 DNA is TGTGCCAGCAGTGAAGCGTACTCCTACGAGCAGTACTTC. Residues: CASSEAYSYEQYF.

The J gene is TRBJ2-5, the V gene TRBV10-3, with 7 bases identical to TRBD2. The CDR3 runs 15 residues. Germline CDR1 ENHRY, CDR2 SYGVKD. V was clipped by 8 bases and J by 5 bases; unmatched bases: 14. CDR3 in amino acids: CAIAGVPGLSETQYF. The CDR3 DNA reads as TGTGCCATCGCGGGAGTACCGGGGTTGAGTGAGACCCAGTACTTC.

This chain uses TRBV5-1 with TRBJ2-1, with D perhaps being TRBD1 or TRBD2 (6 bases each). CDR1 is SGHRS, CDR2 YFSETQ, per germline. The CDR3 has 14 amino acids. Trimming removed 0 bases from V and 7 bases from J, with 11 bases in between. CDR3 DNA sequence: TGCGCCAGCAGCTTGGCGGTAGGGGGGAATGAGCAGTTCTTC. Its translation: CASSLAVGGNEQFF.

The chain has TRBV7-2 and TRBJ2-2; D unresolved. V lost 2 bases, J lost 3 bases, and 4 bases lay in between. The CDR3 spans 13 residues. Germline-derived CDR1 and CDR2 are SGHTA and FQGNSA. CDR3 in amino acids: CASSLTYTGELFF. CDR3 nucleotide sequence: TGTGCCAGCAGCTTAACTTACACCGGGGAGCTGTTTTTT.

The chain is built from TRBV5-1 and TRBJ2-7, with 7 bases identical to TRBD1. CDR3 length: 15 amino acids. Trimming took 4 bases from V and 2 from J; bases not matched to a gene: 9. Germline assignment: CDR1 SGHRS and CDR2 YFSETQ. In DNA, the CDR3 is TGCGCCAGCAGCCGATCCCGGGACAGTCCCTACGAGCAGTACTTC. Translated, it gives CASSRSRDSPYEQYF.

The V gene is TRBV6-6, the J gene TRBJ1-2; TRBD1 matches 9 bases. Germline trimming cut 6 bases from V and 6 bases from J; bases unmatched to any gene: 5. In germline, CDR1 is MNHNY, CDR2 SVGAGI (reference sequence). The CDR3 sequence is 13 residues long. This chain's CDR3 is CASRRDRENGYTF. For the CDR3, the DNA is TGTGCCAGCAGACGGGACAGGGAGAATGGCTACACCTTC.

This clone turned up a few times. The sample has other DNA sequences that encode this CDR3 too. The chain links TRBV15 to TRBJ2-7; perhaps TRBD1 as D (5 bases). V was clipped by 1 base and J by 0 bases, with 7 bases between them. The CDR3 runs 14 residues. Germline assignment: CDR1 LNHNV and CDR2 YYDKDF (reference sequence). CDR3 DNA: TGTGCCACCAGCAGAGGGGGCAGCTCCTACGAGCAGTACTTC. Residues: CATSRGGSSYEQYF.

Regarding this clone: The same CDR3 also results from other DNA sequences found in this sample. This chain joins TRBV7-6 and TRBJ2-1; 10 bases map to TRBD1. Germline V gene data show CDR1 as SGHVS and CDR2 as FNYEAQ. Germline trimming cut 5 bases from V and 7 bases from J; bases unmatched to any gene: 11. The CDR3 runs 16 residues. CDR3 DNA: TGTGCCAGCAGCCCCGGGGGACAGGGGAGGTCGAATGAGCAGTTCTTC. It translates to CASSPGGQGRSNEQFF.

Comment on this clone: The germline gene is not matched at one end of the junction; a read error may be the cause. CDR3 region: CASSRDMNTEAFF. The CDR3 region has the DNA TGTGCTAGCAGCCGAGACATGAACACTGAAGCTTTCTTT. This rearrangement joins TRBV7-7 to TRBJ1-1; no reliable D call. The CDR3 totals 13 residues. Germline V CDR1 and CDR2: SSHAT, FNYEAQ (reference sequence).

This clone is a singleton in its sample. The chain combines TRBV6-6 with TRBJ2-7, with 8 nucleotides matching TRBD2. V was clipped by 4 bases and J by 0 bases; unmatched bases: 5. The germline gives CDR1 MNHNY, CDR2 SVGAGI (reference sequence). The CDR3 is 15 amino acids. CDR3 amino acids: CASSSPGLVSYEQYF. CDR3 in DNA: TGTGCCAGCAGTTCTCCGGGACTAGTCTCCTACGAGCAGTACTTC.

The table lists this clone with a few counts. This sequence joins TRBV6-1 and TRBJ1-1, with 10 nucleotides matching TRBD1. The CDR3 is 14 residues long. Unmatched junction bases numbered 6, after V lost 7 bases and J lost 4 bases. The V gene's germline CDR1 is MNHNS and CDR2 SASEGT. CDR3 DNA: TGTGCCAGCACTCCGGGACAGGGGTCCACTGAAGCTTTCTTT. Encoded protein: CASTPGQGSTEAFF.

The chain has TRBV2 and TRBJ1-2; 11 bases fit TRBD1. CDR1 SNHLY and CDR2 FYNNEI come from the germline V gene. The junction had 9 bases not matched to a gene; V was cut back by 7 bases and J by 8 bases. The CDR3 has 14 amino acids. In nucleotides, the CDR3 is TGTGCCAGCACTGCCGGGACAGGGGGTCGCGGCTACACCTTC. It specifies CASTAGTGGRGYTF. Full variable domain (outside the CDR3, taken from reference TRBV2 and TRBJ1-2): EPEVTQTPSHQVTQMGQEVILRCVPISNHLYFYWYRQILGQKVEFLVSFYNNEISEKSEIFDDQFSVERPDGSNFTLKIRSTKLEDSAMYFCASTAGTGGRGYTFGSGTRLTVV.

The DNA for the CDR3 is TGTGCCAGTAGTATAGCCGGGGTGGCCCTCCACTTT. Translated, it gives CASSIAGVALHF. The chain links TRBV19 to TRBJ1-6; D not resolved. Germline CDR1 is LNHDA and CDR2 is SQIVND (reference sequence). There are 12 residues in the CDR3. The V and J ends lost 1 base and 14 bases respectively, with 9 bases between them.

The chain combines TRBV7-2 with TRBJ1-5; tentatively, D is TRBD1 (6 bases). The germline V gene encodes CDR1 SGHTA and CDR2 FQGNSA. The V and J ends lost 5 bases and 5 bases respectively, with 22 bases between them. The CDR3 consists of 17 residues. This chain's CDR3 is CASSPKRGDHTDQPQHF. CDR3 in DNA: TGTGCCAGCAGCCCCAAAAGGGGGGACCACACTGATCAGCCCCAGCATTTT.

The chain combines TRBV2 with TRBJ2-1; no firm D call. V lost 6 bases and J 2 bases, leaving 14 bases between the germline ends. Germline values: CDR1 SNHLY, CDR2 FYNNEI. The CDR3 loop spans 15 amino acids. The CDR3 sequence is CASRTRLGTYNEQFF. In nucleotides, the CDR3 is TGTGCCAGCAGGACTCGGCTGGGCACCTACAATGAGCAGTTCTTC.

The sample holds a few counts of this clone. The chain recombines TRBV19 with TRBJ1-5; 9 bases map to TRBD1. V shed 5 bases and J 3 bases; nucleotides not matched to a gene: 8. CDR1 LNHDA and CDR2 SQIVND come from the germline V gene (reference sequence). The CDR3 runs 16 residues. CDR3 sequence: CASSFLDRGDNQPQHF. The CDR3, as DNA: TGTGCCAGTAGTTTCCTGGACAGGGGTGACAATCAGCCCCAGCATTTT.

This chain uses TRBV5-1 with TRBJ2-5; 9 bases match TRBD1. The CDR3 is 15 residues long. Germline CDR1 and CDR2: SGHRS and YFSETQ. V gave up 4 bases and J gave up 4 bases; unmatched junction bases: 8. DNA for the CDR3: TGCGCCAGCAGCCAACAGGGGGCGGGGAGAGAGACCCAGTACTTC. It is translated as CASSQQGAGRETQYF. The variable domain in full, completed from reference TRBV5-1 and TRBJ2-5, reads KAGVTQTPRYLIKTRGQQVTLSCSPISGHRSVSWYQQTPGQGLQFLFEYFSETQRNKGNFPGRFSGRQFSNSRSEMNVSTLELGDSALYLCASSQQGAGRETQYFGPGTRLLVL.